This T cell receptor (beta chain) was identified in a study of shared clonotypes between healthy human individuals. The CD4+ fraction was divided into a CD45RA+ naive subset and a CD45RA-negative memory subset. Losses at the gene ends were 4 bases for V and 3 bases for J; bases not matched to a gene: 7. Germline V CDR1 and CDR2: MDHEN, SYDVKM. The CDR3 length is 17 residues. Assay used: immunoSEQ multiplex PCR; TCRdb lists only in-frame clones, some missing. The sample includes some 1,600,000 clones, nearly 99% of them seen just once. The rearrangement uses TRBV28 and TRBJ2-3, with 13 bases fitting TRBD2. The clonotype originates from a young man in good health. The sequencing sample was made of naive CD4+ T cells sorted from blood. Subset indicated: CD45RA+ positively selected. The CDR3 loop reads CASSSRTSGRRTDTQYF. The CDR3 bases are TGTGCCAGCAGTTCCCGGACTAGCGGGAGAAGGACAGATACGCAGTATTTT.